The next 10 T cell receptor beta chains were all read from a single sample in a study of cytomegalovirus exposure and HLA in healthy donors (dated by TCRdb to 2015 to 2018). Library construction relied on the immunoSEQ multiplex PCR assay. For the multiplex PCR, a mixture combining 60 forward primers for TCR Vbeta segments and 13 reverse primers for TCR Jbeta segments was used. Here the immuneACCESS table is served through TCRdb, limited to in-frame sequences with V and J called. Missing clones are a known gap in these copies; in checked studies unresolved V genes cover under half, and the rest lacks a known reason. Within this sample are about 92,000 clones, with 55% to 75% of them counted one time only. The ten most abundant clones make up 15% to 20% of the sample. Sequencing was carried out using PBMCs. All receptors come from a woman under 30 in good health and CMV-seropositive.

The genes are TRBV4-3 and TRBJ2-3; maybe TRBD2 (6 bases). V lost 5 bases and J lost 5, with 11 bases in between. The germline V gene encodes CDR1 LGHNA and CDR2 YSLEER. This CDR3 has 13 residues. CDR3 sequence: CASSDAGRDTQYF. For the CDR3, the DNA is TGCGCCAGCAGCGACGCCGGGAGAGATACGCAGTATTTT.

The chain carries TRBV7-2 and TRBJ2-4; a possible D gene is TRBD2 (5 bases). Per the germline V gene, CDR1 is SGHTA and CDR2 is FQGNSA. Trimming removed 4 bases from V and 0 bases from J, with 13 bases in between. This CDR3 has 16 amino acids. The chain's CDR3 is CASSSELSGAKNIQYF. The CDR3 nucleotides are TGTGCCAGCAGCTCGGAGCTGAGCGGAGCCAAAAACATTCAGTACTTC.

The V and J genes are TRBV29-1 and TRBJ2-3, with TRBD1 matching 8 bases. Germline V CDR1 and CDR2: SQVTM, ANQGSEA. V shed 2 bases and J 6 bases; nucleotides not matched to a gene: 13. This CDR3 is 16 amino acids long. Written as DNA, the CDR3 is TGCAGCGTTGAACCCACCCAAGGACAGGGTTTGGATACGCAGTATTTT. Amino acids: CSVEPTQGQGLDTQYF.

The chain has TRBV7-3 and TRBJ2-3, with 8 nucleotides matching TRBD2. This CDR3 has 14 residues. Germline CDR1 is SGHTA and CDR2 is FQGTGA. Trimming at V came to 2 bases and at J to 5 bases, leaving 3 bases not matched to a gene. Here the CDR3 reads CASSLAGGGDTQYF. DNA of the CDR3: TGTGCCAGCAGCTTAGCGGGGGGTGGAGATACGCAGTATTTT.

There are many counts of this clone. DNA of the CDR3: TGCGCCAGCAGCCAAGATTTCACAGGAGCAATGAACACTGAAGCTTTCTTT. It is translated as CASSQDFTGAMNTEAFF. The chain recombines TRBV4-3 with TRBJ1-1; a weak D match, TRBD1 (5 bases). The CDR3 runs 17 residues. The V gene lost 0 bases and the J gene lost 0 bases, with 14 bases spanning the gap. Per the germline V gene, CDR1 is LGHNA and CDR2 is YSLEER.

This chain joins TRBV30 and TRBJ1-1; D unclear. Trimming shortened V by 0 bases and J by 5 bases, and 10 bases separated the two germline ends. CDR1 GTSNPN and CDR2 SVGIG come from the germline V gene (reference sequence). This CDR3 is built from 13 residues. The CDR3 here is CAWSVRATTEAFF. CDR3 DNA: TGTGCCTGGAGTGTGCGGGCCACAACTGAAGCTTTCTTT.

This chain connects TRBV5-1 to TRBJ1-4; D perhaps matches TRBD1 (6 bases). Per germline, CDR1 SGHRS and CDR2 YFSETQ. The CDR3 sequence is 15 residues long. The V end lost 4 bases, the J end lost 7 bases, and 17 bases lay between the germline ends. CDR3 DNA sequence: TGCGCCAGCAGCCTAGAGACGGGACATCGTGAAAAACTGTTTTTT. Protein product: CASSLETGHREKLFF.

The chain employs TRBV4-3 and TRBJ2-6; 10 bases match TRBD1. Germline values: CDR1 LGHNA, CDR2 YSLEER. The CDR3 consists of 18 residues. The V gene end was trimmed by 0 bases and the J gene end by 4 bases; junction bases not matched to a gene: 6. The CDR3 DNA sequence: TGCGCCAGCAGCCAAGATCTGGACAGGGGGACAGGGGCCAACGTCCTGACTTTC. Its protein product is CASSQDLDRGTGANVLTF.

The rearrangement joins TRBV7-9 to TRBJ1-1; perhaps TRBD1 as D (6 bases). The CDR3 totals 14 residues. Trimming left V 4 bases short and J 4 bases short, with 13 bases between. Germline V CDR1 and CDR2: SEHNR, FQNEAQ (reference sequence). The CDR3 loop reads CASSSSGRGTEAFF. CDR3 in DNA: TGTGCCAGCAGCTCCTCGGGCAGGGGCACTGAAGCTTTCTTT.

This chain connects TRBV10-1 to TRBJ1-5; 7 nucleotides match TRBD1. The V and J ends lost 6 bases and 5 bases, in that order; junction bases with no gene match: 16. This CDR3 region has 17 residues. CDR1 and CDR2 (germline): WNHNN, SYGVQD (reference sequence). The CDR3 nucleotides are TGCGCCAGCAGAACCGGGACAGAGAAATATTGGGATCAGCCCCAGCATTTT. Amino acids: CASRTGTEKYWDQPQHF.